The sequence of this T cell receptor (beta chain) was determined in a study of shared clonotypes between healthy human individuals. Clones were read by immunoSEQ multiplex PCR, and TCRdb kept only the in-frame ones, dropping some. The table has about 2.4 million clones, 93% seen once; the top ten hold 0.36%. Per the germline V gene, CDR1 is SGHTA and CDR2 is FQGNSA. Unmatched junction bases numbered 12, after V lost 1 base and J lost 0 bases. The CDR3 has 19 residues. The J gene is TRBJ2-1, the V gene TRBV7-2; 7 bases are shared with TRBD2. The receptor was derived from a man younger than 35 in good health. Some clones in this sample may be carry-over from other donors' samples. Sample: naive CD4+ T cells from PBMCs. Sample subset: CD45RA+ positively selected. CDR3 amino acids: CASSLGRDYLTSSYNEQFF. For the CDR3, the DNA is TGTGCCAGCAGCTTAGGGCGGGACTACCTGACGAGCTCCTACAATGAGCAGTTCTTC.